This is a list of T cell receptor beta chains from one sample in a study of control samples from healthy donors and cancer patients. Sequenced by immunoSEQ multiplex PCR; TCRdb stores in-frame clones only, minus some. The sample lists some 150,000 clones, roughly 94% occurring once. The sample was PBMCs. These receptors all come from a man in his 60s with colorectal cancer. Both conserved end residues are part of each CDR3. D genes are given only for firm matches. The size entry is marked missing in some rows and otherwise reads once, few, many or a size class.

d_call,clone_size,v_call,j_call,cdr3_aa,cdr3_nt
.,.,TRBV5-1,TRBJ2-1,CASSIEGGLQFF,TGCGCCAGCAGCATCGAGGGGGGCCTGCAGTTCTTC
TRBD1,once,TRBV29-1,TRBJ1-5,CSVVDRGDQPQHF,TGCAGCGTGGTGGACAGGGGTGATCAGCCCCAGCATTTT
TRBD2,.,TRBV27,TRBJ2-3,CASSLWGTSGTDTQYF,TGTGCCAGCAGTTTGTGGGGGACTAGCGGGACAGATACGCAGTATTTT
.,.,TRBV5-4,TRBJ1-1,CASSLLVTNTEAFF,TGTGCCAGCAGCTTGTTGGTCACGAACACTGAAGCTTTCTTT
TRBD1,.,TRBV6-6,TRBJ1-5,CASSTGQGYQPQHF,TGTGCCAGCAGTACGGGACAGGGATATCAGCCCCAGCATTTT
.,.,TRBV27,TRBJ1-1,CASSLTENTEAFF,TGTGCCAGCAGTTTGACAGAGAACACTGAAGCTTTCTTT
.,.,TRBV2,TRBJ2-2,CASQGEVSNTGELFF,TGTGCCAGCCAGGGTGAGGTCTCTAACACCGGGGAGCTGTTTTTT
.,.,TRBV7-9,TRBJ2-5,CVTADQETQYF,TGTGTGACGGCCGACCAAGAGACCCAGTACTTC
TRBD1,.,TRBV9,TRBJ1-2,CASSVQGDPNYGYTF,TGTGCCAGCAGCGTACAGGGGGACCCTAACTATGGCTACACCTTC
.,.,TRBV6-5,TRBJ1-5,CASKQGIGQPQHF,TGTGCCAGCAAACAGGGAATCGGCCAGCCCCAGCATTTT
.,once,TRBV12-5,TRBJ1-4,CASGLVTGGTREKLFF,TGTGCTAGTGGTTTGGTAACGGGGGGAACGCGTGAAAAACTGTTTTTT
.,.,TRBV29-1,TRBJ2-7,CSVEEQTSYEQYF,TGCAGCGTTGAAGAACAGACCTCCTACGAGCAGTACTTC
.,.,TRBV7-9,TRBJ1-4,CASSSGFSAEKLFF,TGTGCCAGCAGCTCAGGGTTCTCCGCTGAAAAACTGTTTTTT
TRBD1,.,TRBV7-7,TRBJ2-2,CASSKRGTGTRLRTGELFF,TGTGCCAGCAGCAAACGCGGGACAGGGACGAGGCTAAGAACCGGGGAGCTGTTTTTT
.,.,TRBV12-3/TRBV12-4,TRBJ2-1,CASSAVVEQFF,TGTGCCAGCAGCGCAGTGGTTGAGCAGTTCTTC
TRBD1,.,TRBV28,TRBJ1-6,CASSGGQGYNSPLHF,TGTGCCAGCAGCGGAGGACAGGGGTATAATTCACCCCTCCACTTT
.,.,TRBV7-2,TRBJ1-1,CASSLAGMNTEAFF,TGTGCCAGCAGCTTAGCGGGGATGAACACTGAAGCTTTCTTT
TRBD1,.,TRBV23-1,TRBJ2-7,CASSQSRVWDSSYEQYF,TGCGCCAGCAGTCAATCTCGGGTTTGGGACAGTTCCTACGAGCAGTACTTC
TRBD2,.,TRBV7-7,TRBJ2-1,CASSQGLAGWEEQFF,TGTGCCAGCAGTCAAGGACTAGCGGGGTGGGAGGAGCAGTTCTTC
.,.,TRBV30,TRBJ1-5,CAWSRRGNQPQHF,TGTGCCTGGAGTCGACGCGGAAATCAGCCCCAGCATTTT
.,.,TRBV28,TRBJ2-3,CASSFPSGTTDTQYF,TGTGCCAGCAGTTTCCCAAGCGGAACCACAGATACGCAGTATTTT
.,.,TRBV4-2,TRBJ2-6,CASSRAPGQGSTGANVLTF,TGTGCCAGCAGCCGCGCCCCGGGGCAGGGGAGCACTGGGGCCAACGTCCTGACTTTC
TRBD2,.,TRBV7-2,TRBJ2-3,CASRLKTSGADTQYF,TGTGCCAGCAGGTTGAAGACTAGCGGGGCAGATACGCAGTATTTT